This passage covers 5 T cell receptor beta chains from one sample sequenced in a study of blood T cell repertoires in COVID-19. Data came from immunoSEQ multiplex PCR; TCRdb stores just in-frame clones and leaves some out. The table has around 280,000 clones, roughly 80% seen once. Sequences were obtained from peripheral blood. Receptor source: a woman aged 45-60 years with active or convalescent COVID-19.

This sequence joins TRBV14 and TRBJ2-7; D gene ambiguous. CDR3 length: 12 residues. Trimming took 3 bases from V and 0 from J, leaving 3 bases between them. Germline V gives CDR1 SGHDN, CDR2 FVKESK. The CDR3 DNA reads TGTGCCAGCAGCCAGTACTCCTACGAGCAGTACTTC. It codes for CASSQYSYEQYF.

This clone was observed a handful of times. The chain recombines TRBV5-1 with TRBJ1-1, with 8 bases matching TRBD1. The CDR3 runs 14 residues. V shed 5 bases, J shed 4 bases, and the junction held 7 bases outside the gene matches. Germline V CDR1 and CDR2: SGHRS, YFSETQ. This CDR3 is CASSLTGGSTEAFF. CDR3 in DNA: TGCGCCAGCAGTCTTACAGGGGGATCCACTGAAGCTTTCTTT.

This clone was observed a single time. CDR3 DNA sequence: TGTGCCAGCAGCTTAGGCGGGAGGGCCAAGGAGACCCAGTACTTC. It yields the protein CASSLGGRAKETQYF. The genes are TRBV5-8 and TRBJ2-5; 9 nucleotides line up with TRBD2. This CDR3 has 15 residues. Germline CDR1 reads SGHTS; CDR2 reads YDEGEE. The trim removed 2 bases at V and 5 bases at J, leaving 7 bases unmatched. Full variable domain (rest looked up from reference TRBV5-8 and TRBJ2-5): EAGVTQSPTHLIKTRGQQATLRCSPISGHTSVYWYQQALGLGLQFLLWYDEGEERNRGNFPPRFSGRQFPNYSSELNVNALELEDSALYLCASSLGGRAKETQYFGPGTRLLVL.

This clone appeared a single time. This chain uses TRBV7-6 with TRBJ2-7; 9 bases map to TRBD1. V lost 4 bases and J lost 6; bases outside the gene matches: 10. CDR3 length: 15 amino acids. Germline-derived CDR1 and CDR2 are SGHVS and FNYEAQ. The CDR3 spells CASSSRGDRVIEQYF. The CDR3 region has the DNA TGTGCCAGCAGCTCCCGGGGGGACAGGGTAATCGAGCAGTACTTC.

V gene TRBV7-2 combines with J gene TRBJ1-1, with D perhaps matching TRBD1 (6 bases). Trimming took 5 bases from V and 4 from J, leaving 20 bases between them. Germline CDR1 SGHTA, CDR2 FQGNSA. The length of the CDR3 is 16 residues. The CDR3 spells CASSLGGGPVSTEAFF. The CDR3 DNA is TGTGCCAGCAGCCTCGGGGGGGGCCCGGTGAGCACTGAAGCTTTCTTT.